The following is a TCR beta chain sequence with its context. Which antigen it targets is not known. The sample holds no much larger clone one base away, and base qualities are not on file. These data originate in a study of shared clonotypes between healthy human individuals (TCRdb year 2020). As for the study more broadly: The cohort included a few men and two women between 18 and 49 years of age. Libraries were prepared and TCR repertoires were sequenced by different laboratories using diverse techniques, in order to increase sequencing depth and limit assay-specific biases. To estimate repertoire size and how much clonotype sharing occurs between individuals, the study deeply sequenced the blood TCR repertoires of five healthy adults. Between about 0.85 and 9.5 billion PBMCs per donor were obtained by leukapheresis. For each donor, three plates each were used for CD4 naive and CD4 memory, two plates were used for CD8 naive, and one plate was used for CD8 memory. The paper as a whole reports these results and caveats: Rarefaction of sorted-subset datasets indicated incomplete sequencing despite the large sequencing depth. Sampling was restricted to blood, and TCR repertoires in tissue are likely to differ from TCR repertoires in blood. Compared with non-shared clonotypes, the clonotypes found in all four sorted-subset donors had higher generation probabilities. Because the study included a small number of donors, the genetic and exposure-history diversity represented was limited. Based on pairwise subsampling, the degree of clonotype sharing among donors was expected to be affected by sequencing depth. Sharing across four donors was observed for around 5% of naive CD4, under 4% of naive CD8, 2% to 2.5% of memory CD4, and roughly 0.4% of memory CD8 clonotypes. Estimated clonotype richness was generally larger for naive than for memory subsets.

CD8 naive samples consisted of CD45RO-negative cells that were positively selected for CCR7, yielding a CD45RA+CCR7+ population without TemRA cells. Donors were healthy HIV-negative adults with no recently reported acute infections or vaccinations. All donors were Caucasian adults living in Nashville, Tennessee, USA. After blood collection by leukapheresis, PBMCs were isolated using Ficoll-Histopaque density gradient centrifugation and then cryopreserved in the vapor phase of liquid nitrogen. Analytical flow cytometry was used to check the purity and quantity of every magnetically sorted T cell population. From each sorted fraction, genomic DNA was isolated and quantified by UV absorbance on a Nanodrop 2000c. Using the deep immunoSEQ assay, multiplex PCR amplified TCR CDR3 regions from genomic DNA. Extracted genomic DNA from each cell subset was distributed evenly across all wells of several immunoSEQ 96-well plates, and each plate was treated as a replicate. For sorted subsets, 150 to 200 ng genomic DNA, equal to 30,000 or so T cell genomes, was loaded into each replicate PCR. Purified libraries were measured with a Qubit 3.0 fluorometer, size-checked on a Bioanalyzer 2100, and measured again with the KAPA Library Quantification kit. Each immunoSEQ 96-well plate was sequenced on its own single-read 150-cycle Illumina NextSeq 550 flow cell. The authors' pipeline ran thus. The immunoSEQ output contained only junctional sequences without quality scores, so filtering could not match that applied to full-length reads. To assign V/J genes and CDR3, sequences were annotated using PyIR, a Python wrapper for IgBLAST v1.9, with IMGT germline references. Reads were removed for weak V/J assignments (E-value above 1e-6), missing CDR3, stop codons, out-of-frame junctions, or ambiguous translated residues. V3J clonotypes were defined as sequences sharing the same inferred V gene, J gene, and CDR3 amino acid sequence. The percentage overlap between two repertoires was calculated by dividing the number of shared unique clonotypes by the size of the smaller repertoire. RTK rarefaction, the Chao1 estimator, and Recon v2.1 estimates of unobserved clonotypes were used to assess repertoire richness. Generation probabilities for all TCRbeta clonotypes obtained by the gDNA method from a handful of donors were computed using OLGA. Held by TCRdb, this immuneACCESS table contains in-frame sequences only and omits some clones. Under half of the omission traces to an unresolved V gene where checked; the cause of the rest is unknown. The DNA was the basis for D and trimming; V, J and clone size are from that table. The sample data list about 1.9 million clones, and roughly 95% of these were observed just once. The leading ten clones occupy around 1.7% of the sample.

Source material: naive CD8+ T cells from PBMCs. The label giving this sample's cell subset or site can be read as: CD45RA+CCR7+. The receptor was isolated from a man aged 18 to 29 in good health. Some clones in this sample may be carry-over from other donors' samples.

The DNA sequence is as follows: TGTGCCAGCAGCCTCCGAGGCGCAGAGACCCAGTACTTC. Its product reads: CASSLRGAETQYF. Recombination joined TRBV7-8 with TRBJ2-5, with an unclear D gene assignment. V loses 5 bases, J loses 4 bases, and the germline ends lie 11 bases apart. The CDR3 spans 13 residues, from the cysteine through the phenylalanine. Just the 39-base CDR3 DNA is kept, in frame starting at base 1. CDR1 SGHVS and CDR2 FQNEAQ are derived from the germline V gene.